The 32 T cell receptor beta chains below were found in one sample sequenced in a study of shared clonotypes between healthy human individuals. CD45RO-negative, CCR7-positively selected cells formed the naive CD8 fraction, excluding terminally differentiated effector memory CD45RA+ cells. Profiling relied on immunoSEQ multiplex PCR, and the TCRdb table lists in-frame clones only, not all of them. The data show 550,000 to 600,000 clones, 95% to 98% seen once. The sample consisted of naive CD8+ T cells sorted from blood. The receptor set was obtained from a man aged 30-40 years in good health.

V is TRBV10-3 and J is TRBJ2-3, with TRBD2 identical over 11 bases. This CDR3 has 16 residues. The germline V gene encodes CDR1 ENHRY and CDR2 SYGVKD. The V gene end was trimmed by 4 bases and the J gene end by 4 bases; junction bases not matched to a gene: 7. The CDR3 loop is CAISGPLAGEADTQYF. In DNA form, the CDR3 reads TGTGCCATCAGTGGCCCACTAGCGGGAGAGGCAGATACGCAGTATTTT.

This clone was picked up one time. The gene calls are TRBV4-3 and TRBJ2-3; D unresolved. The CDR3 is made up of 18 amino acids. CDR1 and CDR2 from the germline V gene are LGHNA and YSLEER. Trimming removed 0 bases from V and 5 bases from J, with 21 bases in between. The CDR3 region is CASSQDGSHFNQGDTQYF. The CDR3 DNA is TGCGCCAGCAGCCAAGATGGATCCCACTTCAACCAAGGAGATACGCAGTATTTT.

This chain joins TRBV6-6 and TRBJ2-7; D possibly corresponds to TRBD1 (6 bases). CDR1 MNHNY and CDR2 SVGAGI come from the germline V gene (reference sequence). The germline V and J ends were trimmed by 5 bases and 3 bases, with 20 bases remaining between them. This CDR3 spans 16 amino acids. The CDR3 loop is CASSPDSARLYYEQYF. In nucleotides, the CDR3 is TGTGCCAGCAGTCCGGACAGCGCACGGCTATACTACGAGCAGTACTTC.

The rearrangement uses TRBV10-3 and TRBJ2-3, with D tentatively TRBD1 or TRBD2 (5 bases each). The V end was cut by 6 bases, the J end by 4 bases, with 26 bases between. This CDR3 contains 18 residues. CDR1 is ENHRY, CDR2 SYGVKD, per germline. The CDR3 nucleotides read TGTGCCATCAGCCAAAACCGGGACGCCCAGCAGTTTTCAGATACGCAGTATTTT. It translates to CAISQNRDAQQFSDTQYF.

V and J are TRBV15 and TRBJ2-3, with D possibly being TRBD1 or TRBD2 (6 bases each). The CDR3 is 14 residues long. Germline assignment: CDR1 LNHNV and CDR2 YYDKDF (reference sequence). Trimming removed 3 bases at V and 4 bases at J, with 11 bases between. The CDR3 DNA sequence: TGTGCCACCAGCAGCAGGGGAGGCGCAGATACGCAGTATTTT. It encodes CATSSRGGADTQYF.

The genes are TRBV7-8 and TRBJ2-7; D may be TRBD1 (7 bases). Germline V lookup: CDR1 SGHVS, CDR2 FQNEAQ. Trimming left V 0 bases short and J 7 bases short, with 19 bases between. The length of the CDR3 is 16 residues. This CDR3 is CASSLAQGEPEGEQYF. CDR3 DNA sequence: TGTGCCAGCAGCTTAGCTCAGGGGGAGCCGGAGGGGGAGCAGTACTTC.

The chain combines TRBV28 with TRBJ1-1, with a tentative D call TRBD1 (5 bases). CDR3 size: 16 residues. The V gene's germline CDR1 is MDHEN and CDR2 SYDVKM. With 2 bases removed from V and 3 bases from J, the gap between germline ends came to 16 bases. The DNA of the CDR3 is TGTGCCAGCAGTTTACCCCAAATGGGGGGGGACACTGAAGCTTTCTTT. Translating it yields CASSLPQMGGDTEAFF.

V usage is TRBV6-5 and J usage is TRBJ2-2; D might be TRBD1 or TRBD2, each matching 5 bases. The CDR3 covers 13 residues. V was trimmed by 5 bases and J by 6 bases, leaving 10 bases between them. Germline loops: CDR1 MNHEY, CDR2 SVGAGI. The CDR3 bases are TGTGCCAGCAGTAGTCAGGGAGCCGGGGAGCTGTTTTTT. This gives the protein CASSSQGAGELFF.

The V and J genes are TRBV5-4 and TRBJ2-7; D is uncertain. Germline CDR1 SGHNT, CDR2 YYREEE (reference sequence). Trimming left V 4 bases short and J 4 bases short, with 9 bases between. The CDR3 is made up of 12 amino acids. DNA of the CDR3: TGTGCCAGCAGCCCGAAGGGTTACGAGCAGTACTTC. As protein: CASSPKGYEQYF. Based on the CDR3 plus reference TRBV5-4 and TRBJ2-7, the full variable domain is ETGVTQSPTHLIKTRGQQVTLRCSSQSGHNTVSWYQQALGQGPQFIFQYYREEENGRGNFPPRFSGLQFPNYSSELNVNALELDDSALYLCASSPKGYEQYFGPGTRLTVT.

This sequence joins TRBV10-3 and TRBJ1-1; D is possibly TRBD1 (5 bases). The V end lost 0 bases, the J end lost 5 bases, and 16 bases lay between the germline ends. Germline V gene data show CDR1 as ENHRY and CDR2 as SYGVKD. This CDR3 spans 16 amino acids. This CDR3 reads CAISESWGVRETEAFF. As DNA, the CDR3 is TGTGCCATCAGTGAGTCTTGGGGGGTTCGTGAGACTGAAGCTTTCTTT.

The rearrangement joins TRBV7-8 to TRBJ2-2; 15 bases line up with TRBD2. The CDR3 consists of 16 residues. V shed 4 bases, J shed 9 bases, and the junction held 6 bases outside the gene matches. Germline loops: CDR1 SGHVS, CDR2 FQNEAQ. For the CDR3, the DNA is TGTGCCAGCAGCTCCAGGACTAGCGGGAGGGCTTGGGAGCTGTTTTTT. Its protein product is CASSSRTSGRAWELFF.

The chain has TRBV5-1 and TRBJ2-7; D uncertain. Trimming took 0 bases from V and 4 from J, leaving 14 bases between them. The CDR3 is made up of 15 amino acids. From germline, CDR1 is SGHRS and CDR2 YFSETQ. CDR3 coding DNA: TGCGCCAGCAGCTTGGAACTCGGTCGAGAGTACGAGCAGTACTTC. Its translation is CASSLELGREYEQYF. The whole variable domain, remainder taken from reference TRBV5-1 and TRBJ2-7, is KAGVTQTPRYLIKTRGQQVTLSCSPISGHRSVSWYQQTPGQGLQFLFEYFSETQRNKGNFPGRFSGRQFSNSRSEMNVSTLELGDSALYLCASSLELGREYEQYFGPGTRLTVT.

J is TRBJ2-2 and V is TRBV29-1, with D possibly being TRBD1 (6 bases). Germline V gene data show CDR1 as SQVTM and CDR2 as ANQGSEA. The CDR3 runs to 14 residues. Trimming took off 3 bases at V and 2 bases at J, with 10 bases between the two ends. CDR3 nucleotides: TGCAGCGTTGAGGGGGCTCAAAACACCGGGGAGCTGTTTTTT. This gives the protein CSVEGAQNTGELFF.

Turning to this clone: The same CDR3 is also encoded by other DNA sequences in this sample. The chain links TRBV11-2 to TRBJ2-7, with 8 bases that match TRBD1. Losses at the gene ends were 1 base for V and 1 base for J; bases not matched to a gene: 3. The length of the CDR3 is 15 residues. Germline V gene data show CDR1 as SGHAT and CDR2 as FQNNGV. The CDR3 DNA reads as TGTGCCAGCAGCTTAGGAACAGGGGGATCCTACGAGCAGTACTTC. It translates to CASSLGTGGSYEQYF.

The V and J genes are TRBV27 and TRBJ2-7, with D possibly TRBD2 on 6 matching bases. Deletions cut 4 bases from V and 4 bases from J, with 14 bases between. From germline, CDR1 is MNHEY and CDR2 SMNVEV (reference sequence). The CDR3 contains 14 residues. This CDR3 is CASSYRGVGYEQYF. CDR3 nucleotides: TGTGCCAGCAGTTACCGCGGGGTGGGATACGAGCAGTACTTC.

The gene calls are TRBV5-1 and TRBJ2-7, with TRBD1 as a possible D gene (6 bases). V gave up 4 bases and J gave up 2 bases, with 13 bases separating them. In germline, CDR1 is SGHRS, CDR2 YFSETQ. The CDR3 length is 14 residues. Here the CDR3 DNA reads TGCGCCAGCAGCCGGACAGCTACACCCTACGAGCAGTACTTC. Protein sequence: CASSRTATPYEQYF. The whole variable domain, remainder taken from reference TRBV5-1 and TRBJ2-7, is KAGVTQTPRYLIKTRGQQVTLSCSPISGHRSVSWYQQTPGQGLQFLFEYFSETQRNKGNFPGRFSGRQFSNSRSEMNVSTLELGDSALYLCASSRTATPYEQYFGPGTRLTVT.

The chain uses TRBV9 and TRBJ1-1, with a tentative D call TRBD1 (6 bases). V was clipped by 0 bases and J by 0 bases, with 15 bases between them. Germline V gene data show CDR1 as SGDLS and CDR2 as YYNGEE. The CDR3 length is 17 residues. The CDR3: CASSVEETGGMNTEAFF. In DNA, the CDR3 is TGTGCCAGCAGCGTAGAAGAGACAGGAGGGATGAACACTGAAGCTTTCTTT.

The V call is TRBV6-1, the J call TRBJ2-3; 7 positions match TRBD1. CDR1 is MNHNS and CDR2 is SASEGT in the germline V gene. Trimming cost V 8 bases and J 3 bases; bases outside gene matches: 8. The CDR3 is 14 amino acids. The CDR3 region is CASEGTVMTDTQYF. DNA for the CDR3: TGTGCCAGCGAGGGGACAGTAATGACAGATACGCAGTATTTT.

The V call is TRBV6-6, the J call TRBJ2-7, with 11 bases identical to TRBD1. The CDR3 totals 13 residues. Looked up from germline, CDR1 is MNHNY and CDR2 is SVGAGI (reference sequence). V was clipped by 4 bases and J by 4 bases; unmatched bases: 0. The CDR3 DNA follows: TGTGCCAGCAGTTGGGACAGGGGGTACGAGCAGTACTTC. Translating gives CASSWDRGYEQYF.

CDR3 in amino acids: CASSQDQAGGYTQYF. The DNA of the CDR3 is TGCGCCAGCAGCCAAGACCAAGCGGGAGGGTATACGCAGTATTTT. V is TRBV4-1 and J is TRBJ2-3; TRBD2 matches at 10 bases. With V trimmed by 0 bases and J by 7 bases, 4 bases remained unmatched. Germline V gene data show CDR1 as MGHRA and CDR2 as YSYEKL. The length of the CDR3 is 15 residues.

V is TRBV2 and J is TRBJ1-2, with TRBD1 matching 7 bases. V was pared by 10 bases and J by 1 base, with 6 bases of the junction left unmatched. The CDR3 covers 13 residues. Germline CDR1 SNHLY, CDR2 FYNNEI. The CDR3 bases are TGTGCCACCCGGGACAGAGATAACTATGGCTACACCTTC. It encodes CATRDRDNYGYTF.

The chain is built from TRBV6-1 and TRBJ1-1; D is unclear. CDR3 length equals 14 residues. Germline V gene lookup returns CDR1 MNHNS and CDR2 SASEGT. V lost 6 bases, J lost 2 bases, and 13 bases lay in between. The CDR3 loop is CASSLWESNTEAFF. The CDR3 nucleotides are TGTGCCAGCAGCCTTTGGGAAAGCAACACTGAAGCTTTCTTT.

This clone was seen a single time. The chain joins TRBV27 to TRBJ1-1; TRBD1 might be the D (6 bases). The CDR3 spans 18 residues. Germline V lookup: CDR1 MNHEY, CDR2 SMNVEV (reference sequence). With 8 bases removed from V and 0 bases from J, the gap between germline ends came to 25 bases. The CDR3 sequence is CASGLTGSLGWMNTEAFF. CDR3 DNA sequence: TGTGCCAGCGGTCTGACAGGATCTCTCGGATGGATGAACACTGAAGCTTTCTTT.

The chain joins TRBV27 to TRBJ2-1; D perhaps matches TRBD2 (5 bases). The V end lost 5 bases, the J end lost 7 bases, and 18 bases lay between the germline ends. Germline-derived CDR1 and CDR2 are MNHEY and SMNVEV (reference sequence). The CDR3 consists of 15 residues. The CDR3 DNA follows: TGTGCCAGCAGTCAAACCGGGAATGGTAGGAATGAGCAGTTCTTC. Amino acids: CASSQTGNGRNEQFF.

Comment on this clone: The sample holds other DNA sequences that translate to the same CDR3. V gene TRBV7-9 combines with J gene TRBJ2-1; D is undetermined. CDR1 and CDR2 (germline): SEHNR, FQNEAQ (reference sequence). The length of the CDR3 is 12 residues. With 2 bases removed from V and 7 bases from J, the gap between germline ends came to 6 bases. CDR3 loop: CASSLQGNEQFF. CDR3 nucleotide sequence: TGTGCCAGCAGCTTACAAGGTAATGAGCAGTTCTTC.

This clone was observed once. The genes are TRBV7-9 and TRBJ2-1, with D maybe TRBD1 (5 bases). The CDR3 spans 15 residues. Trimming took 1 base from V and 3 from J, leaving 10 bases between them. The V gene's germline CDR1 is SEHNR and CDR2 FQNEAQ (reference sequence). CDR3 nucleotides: TGTGCCAGCAGCTTAGAAGGGGTTGGCTACAATGAGCAGTTCTTC. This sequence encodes CASSLEGVGYNEQFF.

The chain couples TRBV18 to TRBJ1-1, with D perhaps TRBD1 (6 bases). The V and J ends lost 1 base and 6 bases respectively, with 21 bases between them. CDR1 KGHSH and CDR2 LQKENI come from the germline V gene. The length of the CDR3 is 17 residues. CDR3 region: CASSPRPPPLGAAEAFF. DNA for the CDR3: TGTGCCAGCTCACCACGCCCACCACCCTTGGGGGCCGCTGAAGCTTTCTTT.

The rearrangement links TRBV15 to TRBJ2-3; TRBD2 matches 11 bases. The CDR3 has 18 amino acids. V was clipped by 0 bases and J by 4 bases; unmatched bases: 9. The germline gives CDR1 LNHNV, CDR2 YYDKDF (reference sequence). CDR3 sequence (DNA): TGTGCCACCAGCAGAGATCCTCTACTAGCGGGAGTGTCAGATACGCAGTATTTT. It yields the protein CATSRDPLLAGVSDTQYF.

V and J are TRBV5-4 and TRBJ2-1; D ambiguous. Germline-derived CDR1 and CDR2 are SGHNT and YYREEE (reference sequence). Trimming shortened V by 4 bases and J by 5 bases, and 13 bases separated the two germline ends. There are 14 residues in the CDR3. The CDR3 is CASSLLLADNEQFF. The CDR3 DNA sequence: TGTGCCAGCAGCCTCCTCCTCGCGGACAATGAGCAGTTCTTC.

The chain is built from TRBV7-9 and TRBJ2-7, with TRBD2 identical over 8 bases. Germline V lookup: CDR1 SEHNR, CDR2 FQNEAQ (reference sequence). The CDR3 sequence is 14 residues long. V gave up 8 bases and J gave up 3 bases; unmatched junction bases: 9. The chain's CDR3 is CASFQLAENYEQYF. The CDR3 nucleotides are TGTGCCAGCTTCCAACTAGCGGAAAACTACGAGCAGTACTTC.

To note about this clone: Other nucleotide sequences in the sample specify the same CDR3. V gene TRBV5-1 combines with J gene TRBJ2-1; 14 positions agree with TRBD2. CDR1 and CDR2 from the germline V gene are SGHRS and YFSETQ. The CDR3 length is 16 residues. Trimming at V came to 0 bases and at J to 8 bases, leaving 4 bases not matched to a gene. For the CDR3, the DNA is TGCGCCAGCAGCTTGGAGGGACTAGCGGGAGCTGATGAGCAGTTCTTC. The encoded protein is CASSLEGLAGADEQFF. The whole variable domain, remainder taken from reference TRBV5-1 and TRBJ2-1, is KAGVTQTPRYLIKTRGQQVTLSCSPISGHRSVSWYQQTPGQGLQFLFEYFSETQRNKGNFPGRFSGRQFSNSRSEMNVSTLELGDSALYLCASSLEGLAGADEQFFGPGTRLTVL.

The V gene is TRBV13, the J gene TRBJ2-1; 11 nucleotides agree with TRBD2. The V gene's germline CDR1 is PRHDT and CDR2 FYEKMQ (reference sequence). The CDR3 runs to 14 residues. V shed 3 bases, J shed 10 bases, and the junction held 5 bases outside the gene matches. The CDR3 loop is CASSFTSGRGEQFF. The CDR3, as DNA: TGTGCCAGCAGCTTTACTAGCGGGAGAGGGGAGCAGTTCTTC.